This TCR beta chain was identified in a study of shared clonotypes between healthy human individuals. This table comes from immunoSEQ multiplex PCR, and its TCRdb copy is limited to in-frame clones, with some not included. Of hundreds of thousands of clones in the sample, around 92% were seen once. CD8 cells regarded as naive lacked CD45RO, were positively chosen for CCR7, and omitted terminally differentiated effector memory CD45RA+ cells. Germline assignment: CDR1 SGHAT and CDR2 FQNNGV. CDR3 length: 17 amino acids. J lost 4 bases, V lost 5 bases, and 8 bases had no gene match. The specimen was naive CD8+ T cells sorted from blood. The receptor was isolated from a man between 25 and 39 years old in good health. This chain links TRBV11-2 with TRBJ2-3; 14 positions agree with TRBD2. DNA for the CDR3: TGTGCCAGCAGCCCTCGGACTAGCGGGAGGTTTGCAGATACGCAGTATTTT. Residues: CASSPRTSGRFADTQYF.